This TCR beta chain was sequenced for a study of blood T cell dynamics during melanoma immunotherapy. V was pared by 3 bases and J by 0 bases, with 9 bases between. Germline CDR1 and CDR2: SGHAT and FQNNGV. This CDR3 spans 14 amino acids. The sample's time point: pre-treatment baseline. Sampling occurred pretreatment (T0) and at week 3 (W3), after cycle one of checkpoint blockade. At 12 weeks after first infusion, RECIST 1.1 defined response for most patients. Each bulk PBMC sample had roughly 350 ng DNA loaded. Assay: immunoSEQ multiplex PCR; the TCRdb copy retains only in-frame clones and omits some. The repertoire consists of nearly 25,000 clones, with around 88% occurring once and the leading ten covering roughly 4.8%.

V usage is TRBV11-2 and J usage is TRBJ2-7, with D tentatively TRBD1 (6 bases). The sequencing here drew on blood, taken from a patient treated with checkpoint blockade. The receptor was derived from a human donor with melanoma. The CDR3 protein is CASSFTGLSYEQYF. CDR3 in DNA: TGTGCCAGCAGCTTCACAGGGCTCTCCTACGAGCAGTACTTC.